This T cell receptor beta chain was captured by sequencing in a study of shared clonotypes between healthy human individuals. General study findings and limits: The generation probabilities recorded for non-shared clonotypes fell below those of clonotypes shared by all four donors.

Looked up from germline, CDR1 is WNHNN and CDR2 is SYGVQD (reference sequence). V was pared by 3 bases and J by 9 bases, with 14 bases of the junction left unmatched. There are 17 residues in the CDR3. Genomic DNA belonging to each subset was distributed in equal measure over several immunoSEQ plates. Produced via immunoSEQ multiplex PCR; TCRdb's table is partial and in-frame only. Here the sample spans about 2.2 million clones, around 93% being singletons. It was CD45RO-negative cells, positively selected for CCR7, that made up naive CD8 cells, with terminally differentiated effector memory CD45RA+ cells excluded. On this clone: Its specificity is unknown.

Sequenced: naive CD8+ T cells from PBMCs. This chain links TRBV10-1 with TRBJ2-1; TRBD2 matches at 10 bases. This TCR came from a man between 18 and 35 years old in good health. Some clones in this sample may be carry-over from other donors' samples. CDR3 in amino acids: CASSDLQDLAGGLEQFF. DNA for the CDR3: TGCGCCAGCAGTGACCTACAGGACTTAGCGGGAGGACTTGAGCAGTTCTTC.